This T cell receptor (beta chain) was captured by sequencing in a study of blood T cell repertoires in COVID-19. Study-level background: Acute and convalescent COVID-19 samples came from the United States, Italy and Spain.

Generated by immunoSEQ multiplex PCR, the TCRdb table keeps only in-frame clones and is missing some. In the table there are around 250,000 clones, roughly four fifths of which are singletons. Cohorts were based on clinical histories the participants reported. This clone was seen a handful of times. The CDR3 has 13 residues. Trimming removed 5 bases at V and 3 bases at J, with 8 bases between. The germline V gene encodes CDR1 SNHLY and CDR2 FYNNEI. This TCR was recovered from a man aged 35-49 years who had been exposed to COVID-19. Sequenced input: PBMCs or T cells enriched from blood (not recorded which). J is TRBJ1-5 and V is TRBV2, with TRBD1 as a possible D gene (5 bases). In nucleotides, the CDR3 is TGTGCCAGCAGTATCAGGGACAATCAGCCCCAGCATTTT. It is translated as CASSIRDNQPQHF.